This T cell receptor (beta chain) was sequenced in a study of CD8 T cells in Susac syndrome. TEMRA cells were FACS-enriched and CD8+ and CD4+ T cells negatively isolated. Reverse transcription of roughly 0.5 to 1 ug RNA used random hexamers. TCRdb fed the immunoSEQ multiplex PCR reads into MiXCR, producing one record per CDR3 protein. The repertoire includes about 150,000 distinct CDR3 sequences, 95% of them detected once, and around 0.15% sits in the top ten. The V gene's germline CDR1 is LGHDT and CDR2 YNNKEL (reference sequence). CDR3 size: 15 residues. The junction had 7 bases not matched to a gene; V was cut back by 4 bases and J by 4 bases.

V gene TRBV3-1 combines with J gene TRBJ2-1, with 7 nucleotides matching TRBD2. This TCR came from a human donor with multiple sclerosis. The sequencing input was CD8+ T cells from PBMCs. The CDR3 DNA sequence: TGTGCCAGCAGCCCACGGACCGGGGGGTACAATGAGCAGTTCTTC. Amino acid sequence: CASSPRTGGYNEQFF.